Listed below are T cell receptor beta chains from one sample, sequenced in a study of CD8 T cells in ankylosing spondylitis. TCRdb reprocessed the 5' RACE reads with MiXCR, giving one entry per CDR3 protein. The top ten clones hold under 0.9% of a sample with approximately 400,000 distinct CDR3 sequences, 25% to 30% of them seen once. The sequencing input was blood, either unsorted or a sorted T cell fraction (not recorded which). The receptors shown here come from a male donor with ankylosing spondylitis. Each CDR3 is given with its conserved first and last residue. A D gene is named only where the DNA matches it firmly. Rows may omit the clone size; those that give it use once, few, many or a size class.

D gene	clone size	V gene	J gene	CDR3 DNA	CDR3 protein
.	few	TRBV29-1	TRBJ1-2	TGCAGCGTCCTCGGGGGGACACTAAACTATGGCTACACCTTC	CSVLGGTLNYGYTF
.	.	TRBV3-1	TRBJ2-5	TGTGCCAGCAATGTCCTGGGTGAGCGGACACAAGAGACCCAGTACTTC	CASNVLGERTQETQYF
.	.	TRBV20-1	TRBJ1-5	TGCAGTGCTAGAGATCGGAGGGGTAGTCAGCCCCAGCATTTT	CSARDRRGSQPQHF
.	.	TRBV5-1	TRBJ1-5	TGCGCCAGCAGCCCTAGAGTTGGCAATCAGCCCCAGCATTTT	CASSPRVGNQPQHF
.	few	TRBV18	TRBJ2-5	TGTGCCAGCTCACTAGACAGTGGCGAGACCCAGTACTTC	CASSLDSGETQYF
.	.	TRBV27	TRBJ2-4	TGTGCCAGCAGTTCCAGGCAGGCACTAGCCAAAAACATTCAGTACTTC	CASSSRQALAKNIQYF
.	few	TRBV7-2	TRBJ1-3	TGTGCCAGCAGTCTTTCAGGGGCGAGTGGGGACACCATATATTTT	CASSLSGASGDTIYF
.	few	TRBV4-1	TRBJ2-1	TGCGCCAGCAGCCAATGGCCGAAAGACTCCTACAATGAGCAGTTCTTC	CASSQWPKDSYNEQFF
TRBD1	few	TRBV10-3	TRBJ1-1	TGTGCCATCAGGGGGACAGGTGAAGCTTTCTTT	CAIRGTGEAFF
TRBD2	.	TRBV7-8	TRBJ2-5	TGTGCCAGCAGTCGTACTAGCGGGCGGGAGACCCAGTACTTC	CASSRTSGRETQYF
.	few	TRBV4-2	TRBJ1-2	TGTGCCAGCAGCCATTTTGGACGTCCTTATGGCTACACCTTC	CASSHFGRPYGYTF
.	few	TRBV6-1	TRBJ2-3	TGTGCCAGCAGTGAATATGGGGCAGATACGCAGTATTTT	CASSEYGADTQYF
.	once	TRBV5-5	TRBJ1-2	TGTGCCAGCAGCCACTCTTGGGGCTACACCTTC	CASSHSWGYTF
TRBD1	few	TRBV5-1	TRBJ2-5	TGCGCCAGCAGCTTGCCCCCTACAGGGGCCCAAGAGACCCAGTACTTC	CASSLPPTGAQETQYF
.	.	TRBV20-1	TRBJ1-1	TGCAGTGCTAGTAGGGCTCAAGCGGGGTTGGACACTGAAGCTTTCTTT	CSASRAQAGLDTEAFF
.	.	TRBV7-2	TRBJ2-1	TGTGCCAGCAGCTTAGCGGCGGAAGGTGAGCAGTTCTTC	CASSLAAEGEQFF
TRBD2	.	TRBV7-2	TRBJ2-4	TGTGCCAGCAGCTCCCGGACTAGCTGGGAACGCATTCAGTACTTC	CASSSRTSWERIQYF
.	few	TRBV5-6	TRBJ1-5	TGTGCCAGCAGCCCCGGGGGCGTTCGGCAGCCCCAGCATTTT	CASSPGGVRQPQHF
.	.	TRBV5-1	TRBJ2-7	TGCGCCAGCAGCCCAAGTCGAGGGGGCTACGAGCAGTACTTC	CASSPSRGGYEQYF
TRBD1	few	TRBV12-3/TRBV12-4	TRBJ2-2	TGTGCCAGCAGACCGACAGGGCGGGCCGGGGAGCTGTTTTTT	CASRPTGRAGELFF
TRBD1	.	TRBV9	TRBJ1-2	TGTGCCAGCAGCGTCACTGGGACAGGGGAATCTGGCTACACCTTC	CASSVTGTGESGYTF
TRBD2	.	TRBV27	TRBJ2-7	TGTGCCAGCAGTTTGGGACTAGCGGGAGGGCCCTCTACCTACGAGCAGTACTTC	CASSLGLAGGPSTYEQYF
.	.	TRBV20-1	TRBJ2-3	TGCAGTGCTAGAGATCCCTCGGGGGGCGGCACAGATACGCAGTATTTT	CSARDPSGGGTDTQYF
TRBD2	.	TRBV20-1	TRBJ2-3	TGCAGTGTCTCGGGACTAGCGGATGGCCCAGATACGCAGTATTTT	CSVSGLADGPDTQYF
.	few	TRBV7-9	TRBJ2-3	TGTGCCAGCAGCTTAATCGGGGAAGGTACGCAGTATTTT	CASSLIGEGTQYF
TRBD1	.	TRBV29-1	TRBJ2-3	TGCAGCGTTGGGCGGAATACAGGGGGAGATACGCAGTATTTT	CSVGRNTGGDTQYF
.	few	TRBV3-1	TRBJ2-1	TGTGCCAGCAGCCAAGAGGCAGTTTACAATGAGCAGTTCTTC	CASSQEAVYNEQFF
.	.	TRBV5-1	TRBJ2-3	TGCGCCAGCAGCTCCCGCGGGCCCCTTAGCACAGATACGCAGTATTTT	CASSSRGPLSTDTQYF
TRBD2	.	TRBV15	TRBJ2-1	TGTGCCACCAGCCTGACTAGCAGCTCCTACAATGAGCAGTTCTTC	CATSLTSSSYNEQFF
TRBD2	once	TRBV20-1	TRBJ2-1	TGCTGTGCTACCTTAGCGGGAGTCAGCTACAATGAGCAGTTCTTC	CCATLAGVSYNEQFF
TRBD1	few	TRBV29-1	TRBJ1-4	TGCAGCGTTGCACAGGGGGAAGAAAAACTGTTTTTT	CSVAQGEEKLFF
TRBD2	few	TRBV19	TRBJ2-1	TGTGCCAGTACACCCGGGACTAGCGGATCCGCGGGGCTTTACAATGAGCAGTTCTTC	CASTPGTSGSAGLYNEQFF
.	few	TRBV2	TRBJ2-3	TGTGCCAGCAGTGTCCAGGGAGATACGCAGTATTTT	CASSVQGDTQYF
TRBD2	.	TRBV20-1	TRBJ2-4	TGCAGTGCTGGGCTAGCGGGAGCATTGGGGAACATTCAGTACTTC	CSAGLAGALGNIQYF
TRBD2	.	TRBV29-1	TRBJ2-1	TGCAGCGTTGACCGACTAGCGGGAGGCCTGGGTGAGCAGTTCTTC	CSVDRLAGGLGEQFF
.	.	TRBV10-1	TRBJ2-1	TGCGCCAGCAGTATGACAGGATATGCCTCCTACAATGAGCAGTTCTTC	CASSMTGYASYNEQFF
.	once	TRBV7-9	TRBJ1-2	TGTGCCAGCAGCTTAGGGGACAAGACCTATGGCTACACCTTC	CASSLGDKTYGYTF
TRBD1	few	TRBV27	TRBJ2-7	TGTGCCAGCAGCATCAAACAGGGGGCGACCTACGAGCAGTACTTC	CASSIKQGATYEQYF
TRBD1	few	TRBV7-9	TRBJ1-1	TGTGCCAGCAGCTTATCCGGGACAGGGAGTGTCACTGAAGCTTTCTTT	CASSLSGTGSVTEAFF
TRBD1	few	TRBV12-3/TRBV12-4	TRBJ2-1	TGTGCCAGCACCCTCCGGGGACAGGGCCACAATGAGCAGTTCTTC	CASTLRGQGHNEQFF
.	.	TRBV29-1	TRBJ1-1	TGCAGCTTTTACTCTGGGACACTTGGGGACACTGAAGCTTTCTTT	CSFYSGTLGDTEAFF
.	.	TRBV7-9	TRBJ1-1	TGTGCCAGCAGCCAACAAAGCGGACTTTTTGGGGCTTTCTTT	CASSQQSGLFGAFF